This T cell receptor beta chain stems from a study of T cells in Graves' hyperthyroidism and ophthalmopathy. Overall study findings and caveats: Separating ophthalmopathy from stable hyperthyroidism was achieved by a 13 V-J model. Blood samples included most of the expanded thyroid clonotypes exceeding 0.001.

Amplification of TCR beta CDR3 regions was performed using RNA transcripts as template. With the HTBI primer set, the TCR CDR3 went through a first round of RT-PCR. TCRdb reprocessed the multiplex PCR reads via MiXCR and lists one record per CDR3 protein. The table records around 280,000 distinct CDR3 sequences, 10% to 15% of them present only once. This clonotype has at least ten counts. Its antigen is as yet unknown. The CDR3 covers 13 residues. Germline CDR1 and CDR2: SEHNR and FQNEAQ (reference sequence). V was clipped by 4 bases and J by 5 bases, with 9 bases between them. Every diagnosis used clinical symptoms, serum thyroxine and TRAb, thyroid ultrasound and orbital computed tomography. First hyperthyroidism diagnosis is when the blood sample was obtained, before any ophthalmopathy symptoms.

The chain employs TRBV7-9 and TRBJ2-1, with no clear D. The clonotype was recovered from a woman in her 30s with Graves' hyperthyroidism that later progressed to Graves' ophthalmopathy. The sequenced material came from blood. The CDR3 protein is CASSYTTDNEQFF. The CDR3 nucleotides are TGTGCCAGCAGCTACACTACCGACAATGAGCAGTTCTTC.